This T cell receptor beta chain was obtained from a study of CD8 T cells in Susac syndrome. Study results and caveats: Individuals included in the TCR sequencing and HLA analysis were acknowledged by the study to be relatively few in number.

The multiple sclerosis control group was made up of treatment-naive patients with stable or active relapsing-remitting disease. It was negative isolation that provided the CD8+ and CD4+ T cells, whereas TEMRA cells were enriched by FACS. An input of about 0.45 to 1 ug of RNA was subjected to reverse transcription using random hexamers. Amplification of TCR beta CDR3 across 54 Vbeta and 13 Jbeta was performed with immunoSEQ multiplex PCR. TCRdb recomputed calls from the immunoSEQ multiplex PCR reads with MiXCR, one row per CDR3 protein. The data hold 250,000 to 300,000 distinct CDR3 sequences, with 89% observed a single time. On this clonotype itself: The antigen is unknown.

Germline assignment: CDR1 SGHDT and CDR2 YYEEEE. The CDR3 loop spans 17 amino acids. With 0 bases removed from V and 5 bases from J, the gap between germline ends came to 21 bases. V is TRBV5-6 and J is TRBJ2-7; D possibly corresponds to TRBD2 (7 bases). Material for sequencing was CD8+ T cells from PBMCs. The TCR was taken from a human donor with multiple sclerosis. The CDR3 region has the DNA TGTGCCAGCAGCTTGGGCGGGGGCGCTTTGGTCGCCCACGAGCAGTACTTC. Amino acid sequence: CASSLGGGALVAHEQYF.